This TCR beta chain is from a study of T-cell memory formation after mild COVID-19. CDR3 length equals 15 residues. Trimming took 0 bases from V and 11 from J, leaving 17 bases between them. CDR1 is LGHNA, CDR2 YSLEER, per germline. TCRalpha and TCRbeta libraries used 5'RACE with constant-segment primers and UMIs. Using its own MiXCR run on the 5' RACE reads, TCRdb lists one record per CDR3 protein. The sample includes roughly 450,000 distinct CDR3 sequences, approximately 19% of them seen just once. This chain joins TRBV4-3 and TRBJ2-1; tentatively, D is TRBD1 or TRBD2 (6 bases each). The origin of this receptor is a man aged 18-30 years who had mild COVID-19 (a few samples of this study predate the infection). Cell type and time point are not known. The sequenced sample consisted of PBMCs or a T cell subset sorted from them (not recorded which). Here the CDR3 reads CASSQDTGAPLKQFF. CDR3 sequence (DNA): TGCGCCAGCAGCCAAGATACGGGGGCCCCACTAAAGCAGTTCTTC.